Each of the 18 T cell receptor beta chains below was sequenced from the same sample in a study of CD8 T cells in Susac syndrome. cDNA came from about 0.46 to 1 ug RNA primed by random hexamers. TCRdb processed the immunoSEQ multiplex PCR reads anew with MiXCR; each CDR3 protein has one entry. Among about 140,000 distinct CDR3 sequences listed, roughly 95% were seen once. The sequenced sample consisted of CD4+ T cells from PBMCs. The receptors were sampled from a human donor with multiple sclerosis.

The chain joins TRBV7-2 to TRBJ2-3; D is undetermined. The V end was cut by 1 base, the J end by 2 bases, with 13 bases between. CDR3 length equals 16 residues. The germline V gene has CDR1 SGHTA and CDR2 FQGNSA. CDR3 residues: CASSLGGQIFTDTQYF. In DNA, the CDR3 is TGTGCCAGCAGCTTAGGAGGTCAGATTTTCACAGATACGCAGTATTTT.

The genes are TRBV4-3 and TRBJ2-6, with unresolved D. V gave up 1 base and J gave up 0 bases, with 7 bases separating them. The CDR3 runs to 16 residues. The V gene's germline CDR1 is LGHNA and CDR2 YSLEER. This CDR3 reads CASSQAAGSGANVLTF. In DNA form, the CDR3 reads TGCGCCAGCAGCCAAGCAGCCGGCTCTGGGGCCAACGTCCTGACTTTC.

The V call is TRBV4-3, the J call TRBJ1-5, with D unclear. Trimming took off 2 bases at V and 3 bases at J, with 5 bases between the two ends. The CDR3 extends over 13 amino acids. Germline V lookup: CDR1 LGHNA, CDR2 YSLEER. The CDR3 DNA reads as TGCGCCAGCAGCCAAAGGATCAATCAGCCCCAGCATTTT. It is translated as CASSQRINQPQHF.

The gene calls are TRBV6-5 and TRBJ2-3; D unresolved. Between the trimmed V and J ends, which lost 6 bases and 6 bases, there was a span of 10 bases. CDR3 size: 12 residues. Looked up from germline, CDR1 is MNHEY and CDR2 is SVGAGI. The CDR3 DNA reads as TGTGCCAGCAGGAAGAATTTGGATACGCAGTATTTT. It is translated as CASRKNLDTQYF.

The chain carries TRBV3-1 and TRBJ2-7; possible D gene TRBD1, 7 bases. Germline CDR1 is LGHDT and CDR2 is YNNKEL (reference sequence). CDR3 size: 15 residues. V shed 0 bases and J shed 3 bases, with 12 bases lying between them. The CDR3 DNA is TGTGCCAGCAGCCAAGACGGCAGGGGGGTCTACGAGCAGTACTTC. This translates into CASSQDGRGVYEQYF.

The chain has TRBV19 and TRBJ2-7; TRBD1 aligns across 9 bases. V dropped 6 bases and J dropped 2; count of bases not matched to a gene: 14. Germline V gene sequence: CDR1 LNHDA, CDR2 SQIVND (reference sequence). The CDR3 has 17 residues. CDR3 amino acids: CASSRTGTGHSTYEQYF. DNA of the CDR3: TGTGCCAGTAGCCGCACAGGGACAGGGCATTCGACCTACGAGCAGTACTTC.

This chain links TRBV5-4 with TRBJ1-2; D not certain. CDR3 length equals 13 residues. CDR1 is SGHNT and CDR2 is YYREEE in the germline V gene (reference sequence). The V end lost 0 bases, the J end lost 4 bases, and 7 bases lay between the germline ends. The CDR3 protein is CASSLAGIYGYTF. CDR3 in DNA: TGTGCCAGCAGCTTGGCCGGAATCTATGGCTACACCTTC.

The chain has TRBV5-1 and TRBJ1-1; D is possibly TRBD1 (5 bases). From germline, CDR1 is SGHRS and CDR2 YFSETQ. The germline V and J ends were trimmed by 0 bases and 6 bases, with 15 bases remaining between them. This CDR3 spans 15 amino acids. CDR3 coding DNA: TGCGCCAGCAGCTTGGAGGGGCAGGGCCCCTCTGAAGCTTTCTTT. This gives the protein CASSLEGQGPSEAFF.

V and J are TRBV6-6 and TRBJ2-3, with D tentatively TRBD2 (7 bases). The CDR3 loop spans 14 amino acids. From germline, CDR1 is MNHNY and CDR2 SVGAGI (reference sequence). Trimming cost V 6 bases and J 0 bases, with 10 bases left between them. CDR3 in amino acids: CASRRGGSTDTQYF. Here the CDR3 DNA reads TGTGCCAGCAGAAGGGGGGGAAGCACAGATACGCAGTATTTT.

This clonotype appeared once. The chain carries TRBV12-3 or TRBV12-4 and TRBJ1-6; no clear D. This CDR3 comprises 15 residues. V lost 9 bases and J 6 bases, leaving 18 bases between the germline ends. DNA for the CDR3: TGTGCCAGTACTGTTTGGGGTTCTCGTAATTCACCCCTCCACTTT. Translating it yields CASTVWGSRNSPLHF.

Note on this clonotype: Germline is not matched at one junction end, which may reflect a read error. The V call is TRBV30, the J call TRBJ2-7; the D is unclear. The CDR3 spans 11 residues. Germline V lookup: CDR1 GTSNPN, CDR2 SVGIG (reference sequence). Written as DNA, the CDR3 is TGTGCCTGGAGTGTAGGCCGCAGTCTAAACTTC. This gives the protein CAWSVGRSLNF.

J is TRBJ1-1 and V is TRBV7-9; D uncertain. The CDR3 contains 14 residues. The V gene's germline CDR1 is SEHNR and CDR2 FQNEAQ (reference sequence). V was clipped by 5 bases and J by 5 bases, with 15 bases between them. The CDR3 protein is CASSKIGSQTEAFF. The CDR3 nucleotides are TGTGCCAGCAGCAAGATTGGATCCCAAACTGAAGCTTTCTTT.

This clonotype was counted once. The CDR3 here is CASSQALTGVLETQYF. The CDR3 nucleotides are TGTGCCAGCAGCCAAGCGCTCACAGGGGTGCTAGAGACCCAGTACTTC. The rearrangement joins TRBV3-1 to TRBJ2-5, with 7 bases identical to TRBD1. Germline trimming cut 1 base from V and 4 bases from J; bases unmatched to any gene: 9. In germline, CDR1 is LGHDT, CDR2 YNNKEL (reference sequence). CDR3 length equals 16 residues.

The chain recombines TRBV7-2 with TRBJ2-5, with 10 bases matching TRBD1. Germline V gene sequence: CDR1 SGHTA, CDR2 FQGNSA. J gave up 0 bases and V 5 bases, and 6 bases lay outside the gene matches. The CDR3 totals 16 residues. This chain's CDR3 is CASSLGTGAYQETQYF. CDR3 sequence (DNA): TGTGCCAGCAGCCTAGGGACAGGGGCGTACCAAGAGACCCAGTACTTC.

This chain joins TRBV28 and TRBJ2-7, with 9 bases lining up with TRBD2. Germline assignment: CDR1 MDHEN and CDR2 SYDVKM. J was trimmed by 7 bases and V by 3 bases; bases with no gene match: 10. The CDR3 is made up of 15 amino acids. This CDR3 reads CASSLVAGALREQYF. The CDR3 DNA reads as TGTGCCAGCAGTTTGGTAGCGGGGGCCTTACGGGAGCAGTACTTC. The whole variable domain, remainder taken from reference TRBV28 and TRBJ2-7, is DVKVTQSSRYLVKRTGEKVFLECVQDMDHENMFWYRQDPGLGLRLIYFSYDVKMKEKGDIPEGYSVSREKKERFSLILESASTNQTSMYLCASSLVAGALREQYFGPGTRLTVT.

A single count supports this clonotype. The chain employs TRBV6-5 and TRBJ1-5, with D unresolved. CDR3 length: 14 residues. Trimming took off 5 bases at V and 1 base at J, with 9 bases between the two ends. CDR1 is MNHEY, CDR2 SVGAGI, per germline. In DNA form, the CDR3 reads TGTGCCAGCAGTAGCCCTGGGAGCAATCAGCCCCAGCATTTT. It translates to CASSSPGSNQPQHF.

The J gene is TRBJ2-1, the V gene TRBV20-1, with 9 bases lining up with TRBD2. Per germline, CDR1 DFQATT and CDR2 SNEGSKA (reference sequence). The CDR3 sequence is 16 residues long. Trimming at V came to 0 bases and at J to 0 bases, leaving 3 bases not matched to a gene. The CDR3 protein is CSARDGGRASYNEQFF. CDR3 nucleotides: TGCAGTGCTAGAGATGGCGGGAGGGCCTCCTACAATGAGCAGTTCTTC.

The rearrangement joins TRBV6-2 or TRBV6-3 to TRBJ1-2; D remains ambiguous. The CDR3 has 13 amino acids. Germline V CDR1 and CDR2: MNHEY, SVGEGT. V was clipped by 6 bases and J by 4 bases, with 12 bases between them. Here the CDR3 reads CASRGSGLYGYTF. The DNA for the CDR3 is TGTGCCAGCAGGGGCAGCGGTCTCTATGGCTACACCTTC.